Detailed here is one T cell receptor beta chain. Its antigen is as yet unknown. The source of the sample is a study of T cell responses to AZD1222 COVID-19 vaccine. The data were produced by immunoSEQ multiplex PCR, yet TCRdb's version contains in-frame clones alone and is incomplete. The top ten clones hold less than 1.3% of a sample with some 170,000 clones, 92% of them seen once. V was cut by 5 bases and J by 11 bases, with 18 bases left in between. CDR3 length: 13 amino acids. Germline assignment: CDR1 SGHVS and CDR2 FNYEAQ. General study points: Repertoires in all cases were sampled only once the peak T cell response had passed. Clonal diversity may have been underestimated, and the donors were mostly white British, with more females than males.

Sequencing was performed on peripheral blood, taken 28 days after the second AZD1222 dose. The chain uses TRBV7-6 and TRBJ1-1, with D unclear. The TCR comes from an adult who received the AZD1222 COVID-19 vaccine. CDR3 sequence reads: CASSDRQEGAAFF. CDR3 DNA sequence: TGTGCCAGCAGCGATCGGCAGGAGGGCGCGGCTTTCTTT. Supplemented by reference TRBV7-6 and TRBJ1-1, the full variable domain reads GAGVSQSPRYKVTKRGQDVALRCDPISGHVSLYWYRQALGQGPEFLTYFNYEAQQDKSGLPNDRFSAERPEGSISTLTIQRTEQRDSAMYRCASSDRQEGAAFFGQGTRLTVV.